The entry below describes one T cell receptor beta chain. Its antigen is unknown. The authors sorted naive CD8 T cells as CD8+CD4-CCR7+CD45RA+. This entry belongs to a study of molecular identifiers for immune sequencing clone quantification. Findings of the study overall: Spiked TCR RNA from one Jurkat cell reportedly showed up when mixed among 950,000 to 1,000,000 naive cells.

Germline CDR1 SGHRS, CDR2 YFSETQ. J was trimmed by 2 bases and V by 5 bases; bases with no gene match: 17. CDR3 length: 18 amino acids. Bulk TCR libraries used previously described methods and listed TCR primers. TCRdb ran MiXCR on the PCR reads and lists one entry per CDR3 protein. The sample lists some 580,000 distinct CDR3 sequences; roughly 23% were seen once. The J gene is TRBJ2-3, the V gene TRBV5-1; TRBD2 agrees at 7 bases. This clonotype was obtained from a human donor in good health. Some libraries in this study had Jurkat cell RNA spiked in. Material for sequencing was naive CD8+ T cells from blood, with Jurkat cell RNA spiked in. The subset here: FACS-sorted CD8+CD4-CCR7+CD45RA+ naive T cells. The CDR3 coding sequence is TGCGCCAGCAGTTCAAGTTTTTGGGGAGGGGCCGACACAGATACGCAGTATTTT. Translation gives CASSSSFWGGADTDTQYF.